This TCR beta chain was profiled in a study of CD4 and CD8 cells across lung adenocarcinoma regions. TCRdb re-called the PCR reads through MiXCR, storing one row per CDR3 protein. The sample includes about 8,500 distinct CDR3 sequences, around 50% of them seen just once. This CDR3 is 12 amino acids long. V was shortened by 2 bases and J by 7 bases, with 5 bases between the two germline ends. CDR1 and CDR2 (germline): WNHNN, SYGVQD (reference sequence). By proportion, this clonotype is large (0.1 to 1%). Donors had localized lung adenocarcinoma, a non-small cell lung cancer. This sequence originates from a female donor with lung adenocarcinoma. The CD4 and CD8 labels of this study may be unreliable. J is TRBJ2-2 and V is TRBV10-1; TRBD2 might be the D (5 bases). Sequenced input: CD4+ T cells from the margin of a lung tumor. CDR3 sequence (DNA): TGCGCCAGCAGTGAGGGAGGCGGGGAGCTGTTTTTT. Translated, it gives CASSEGGGELFF.